This is a list of T cell receptor beta chains from one sample in a study of blood T cells in healthy people across ages. TCRdb re-derived calls from the 5' RACE reads in MiXCR, one entry per CDR3 protein. The table lists some 940,000 distinct CDR3 sequences, 25% to 35% of them singletons. This sample also appeared in a second study, on T cells of mothers and their children.

Material: blood. These receptor sequences come from a woman between 40 and 50 years old in good health. Both conserved end residues are part of each CDR3. The order of the fields is J gene, D gene, V gene, clone size, CDR3 protein, CDR3 DNA. D genes are given only for firm matches. Clone size is stated in some rows and not others, as once, few, many or a class when expanded.

>TRBJ2-1|NA|TRBV9|few
CASSSSGTDYNEQFF
TGTGCCAGCAGTTCCTCCGGGACGGATTACAATGAGCAGTTCTTC
>TRBJ1-2|NA|TRBV5-1|few
CASSTRQDASGYTF
TGCGCCAGCAGCACAAGACAGGACGCAAGTGGCTACACCTTC
>TRBJ1-1|NA|TRBV6-2/TRBV6-3|few
CASSYSSRMNTEAFF
TGTGCCAGCAGTTACTCGAGCCGGATGAACACTGAAGCTTTCTTT
>TRBJ2-4|TRBD2|TRBV3-1|many
CASSVFTGGAKNIQYF
TGTGCCAGCAGCGTATTTACGGGGGGGGCCAAAAACATTCAGTACTTC
>TRBJ2-1|NA|TRBV9|few
CASNGGQSSYNEQFF
TGTGCCAGCAATGGTGGCCAGAGCTCCTACAATGAGCAGTTCTTC
>TRBJ2-1|NA|TRBV7-9|few
CTSSSDGGPSSYNEQFF
TGTACCAGCAGCTCCGATGGGGGGCCTAGCTCCTACAATGAGCAGTTCTTC
>TRBJ2-3|TRBD2|TRBV7-2|few
CASFRLAGVGTDTQYF
TGTGCCAGCTTCCGACTAGCGGGGGTAGGAACAGATACGCAGTATTTT
>TRBJ1-6|NA|TRBV27|few
CASSLSPGVGSPLHF
TGTGCCAGCAGTTTAAGCCCAGGGGTTGGTTCACCCCTCCACTTT
>TRBJ2-1|TRBD2|TRBV20-1|few
CSAPSRLAGTNEQFF
TGCAGTGCTCCCTCGAGACTAGCGGGAACAAATGAGCAGTTCTTC
>TRBJ1-2|TRBD1|TRBV7-9|few
CASSPLVSTGTSDGYTF
TGTGCCAGCAGCCCCCTTGTGTCGACAGGGACGTCGGATGGCTACACCTTC
>TRBJ2-1|NA|TRBV2|once
CASSGDRSGNEQFF
TGTGCCAGCAGTGGGGATCGTTCTGGCAATGAGCAGTTCTTT
>TRBJ1-5|NA|TRBV5-1|NA
CASSLVGGQSNQPQHF
TGCGCCAGCAGCTTGGTCGGGGGGCAAAGCAATCAGCCCCAGCATTTT
>TRBJ2-1|TRBD2|TRBV9|many
CASSPSSGGFYNEQFF
TGTGCCAGCAGCCCCAGTAGCGGGGGGTTCTACAATGAGCAGTTCTTC
>TRBJ2-7|NA|TRBV12-3/TRBV12-4|many
CASRVGSSYEQYF
TGTGCCAGCAGAGTAGGGAGCTCCTACGAGCAGTACTTC
>TRBJ2-1|TRBD2|TRBV3-1|few
CASSHRLAGAQDEQFF
TGTGCCAGTAGCCACCGACTAGCGGGGGCGCAGGATGAGCAGTTCTTC
>TRBJ2-7|TRBD1|TRBV12-3/TRBV12-4|many
CASSETGGRILGEQYF
TGTGCCAGCAGTGAGACAGGGGGCCGTATTCTTGGCGAGCAGTACTTC
>TRBJ2-5|NA|TRBV20-1|many
CSAHYQETQYF
TGCAGTGCTCACTATCAAGAGACCCAGTACTTC
>TRBJ1-1|NA|TRBV11-2|few
CASSQGTYTEAFF
TGTGCCAGCAGCCAAGGGACCTATACTGAAGCTTTCTTT
>TRBJ2-1|TRBD2|TRBV7-6|NA
CASSRGGPVNEQFF
TGTGCCAGCAGCCGGGGGGGCCCGGTCAATGAGCAGTTCTTC
>TRBJ2-5|NA|TRBV3-1|few
CASSQVYRGQETQYF
TGTGCCAGCAGCCAAGTCTACAGAGGACAAGAGACCCAGTACTTC
>TRBJ1-2|NA|TRBV4-1|NA
CASSQETYVTQVPYGYTF
TGCGCCAGCAGCCAAGAAACCTACGTGACTCAGGTTCCTTATGGCTACACCTTC
>TRBJ1-5|NA|TRBV2|NA
CASSERIQGNQPQHF
TGTGCCAGCAGTGAAAGGATACAGGGCAATCAGCCCCAGCATTTT
>TRBJ1-3|NA|TRBV5-1|NA
CASSPDGFISGNTIYF
TGCGCCAGCAGCCCGGACGGTTTCATATCTGGAAACACCATATATTTT
>TRBJ2-1|NA|TRBV20-1|many
CSARDPNGQFF
TGCAGTGCTAGGGACCCAAATGGGCAGTTCTTC
>TRBJ1-2|TRBD1|TRBV4-1|many
CASSQDGWRRGLSYGYTF
TGCGCCAGCAGCCAAGATGGATGGCGGAGGGGGCTGAGCTATGGCTACACCTTC
>TRBJ1-1|NA|TRBV14|once
CASSQPQEGRTEAFF
TGTGCCAGCAGCCAACCTCAGGAGGGAAGGACTGAAGCTTTCTTT
>TRBJ2-1|NA|TRBV6-5|NA
CASSLAEPSYNEQFF
TGTGCCAGCAGCTTAGCGGAGCCCTCCTACAATGAGCAGTTCTTC
>TRBJ2-1|TRBD1|TRBV5-1|few
CASSLTGTGGNEQFF
TGCGCCAGCAGCTTGACCGGGACAGGGGGTAATGAGCAGTTCTTC
>TRBJ2-1|NA|TRBV5-4|NA
CASSLFPANEQFF
TGTGCCAGCAGCTTGTTCCCCGCGAATGAGCAGTTCTTC
>TRBJ2-1|TRBD1|TRBV5-1|NA
CAGSLRGSRQGNNEQFF
TGCGCCGGCAGCTTGAGGGGCAGCAGACAGGGCAACAATGAGCAGTTCTTC
>TRBJ2-2|TRBD1|TRBV5-1|NA
CASSSNRDRKSTGELFF
TGCGCCAGCAGCTCAAATAGGGACAGAAAGAGCACCGGGGAGCTGTTTTTT
>TRBJ1-4|TRBD1|TRBV29-1|NA
CSARDSTANEKLFF
TGCAGCGCCCGGGACAGTACAGCTAATGAAAAACTGTTTTTT
>TRBJ2-1|TRBD1|TRBV18|few
CASSSRTGYYNEQFF
TGTGCCAGCTCATCTCGGACAGGCTACTACAATGAGCAGTTCTTC
>TRBJ1-1|NA|TRBV6-2/TRBV6-3|NA
CASRRTGLETEAFF
TGTGCCAGCAGGAGAACAGGGCTTGAGACTGAAGCTTTCTTT
>TRBJ1-1|NA|TRBV18|NA
CASSPRQANTEAFF
TGTGCCAGCTCACCACGACAGGCGAACACTGAAGCTTTCTTT